The clone carrying this T cell receptor beta chain was seen just once. The sample comes from a study of blood T cell repertoires in COVID-19. Turning to the study itself: From the United States, Italy and Spain came samples of acute and convalescent COVID-19. Nucleic acid was either cDNA or gDNA, and it came from T cells, B-cell-depleted T cells, or PBMCs.

The authors' processing: Amplifying reference gene primers gave estimates of nucleated cell counts. This table comes from immunoSEQ multiplex PCR, and its TCRdb copy is limited to in-frame clones, with some not included. The D gene and trimming were derived from the DNA, and the V and J assignments and clone size from that table. The table records some 280,000 clones, around 86% of them present only once. The CDR3 is 16 amino acids. Trimming at V came to 0 bases and at J to 3 bases, leaving 6 bases not matched to a gene. From germline, CDR1 is SQVTM and CDR2 ANQGSEA. The TCR was taken from a woman aged 40 to 50 who had recovered from COVID-19. J is TRBJ2-1 and V is TRBV29-1; 9 positions agree with TRBD2. The sample comprised peripheral blood. CDR3 amino acids: CSVEDLAGGSYNEQFF. DNA for the CDR3: TGCAGCGTTGAAGATCTTGCGGGAGGGAGCTACAATGAGCAGTTCTTC.